The TCR beta chain described here comes from a study of T-cell memory formation after mild COVID-19. Concerning this clonotype itself: Its antigen is unidentified.

The germline CDR1 and CDR2 sequences are SGHTA and FQGNSA. This CDR3 contains 13 residues. Trimming shortened V by 5 bases and J by 9 bases, and 14 bases separated the two germline ends. Points from the study as a whole: What remained unconfirmed was the SARS-CoV-2 specificity of second-wave clones peaking on day 37. Clones that got smaller from day 15 to 85 had even CD4/CD8, while clones growing later tipped toward CD4+.

TCRdb processed the 5' RACE reads anew with MiXCR; each CDR3 protein has one entry. The profile covers some 490,000 distinct CDR3 sequences, with roughly 18% appearing a single time and more than 9% taken by the ten largest. The chain couples TRBV7-2 to TRBJ2-1; D may be TRBD1 or TRBD2 (7 bases each). The sequence was collected from an adult woman who had mild COVID-19 (a few samples of this study predate the infection). Cell type and time point are not known. Sequenced: PBMCs or a T cell subset sorted from them (not recorded which). CDR3 in amino acids: CASSRSGGGEQFF. The CDR3 DNA reads as TGTGCCAGCAGCCGATCAGGGGGGGGTGAGCAGTTCTTC. Using reference TRBV7-2 and TRBJ2-1 for the parts outside the CDR3, the full variable domain is GAGVSQSPSNKVTEKGKDVELRCDPISGHTALYWYRQSLGQGLEFLIYFQGNSAPDKSGLPSDRFSAERTGGSVSTLTIQRTQQEDSAVYLCASSRSGGGEQFFGPGTRLTVL.